The 18 T cell receptor beta chains below come from one sample, sequenced in a study of T-cell reconstitution after alpha-beta-depleted transplantation in children. Molecular barcoding with unique molecular identifiers was used for the TCRbeta library. Via MiXCR, TCRdb re-called the PCR reads, giving one row per CDR3 protein. Altogether more than 450,000 distinct CDR3 sequences are present, about 16% being singletons, with the ten largest covering approximately 3%. Sequenced here: PBMCs from the stem cell graft donor, sampled from the stem cell graft. The source of these receptors is a human donor who donated a stem cell graft to a child with acute lymphoblastic leukemia.

There are a few counts of this clonotype. The rearrangement links TRBV7-2 to TRBJ1-5; D uncertain. V dropped 3 bases and J dropped 7 bases, with 16 bases sitting between them. In germline, CDR1 is SGHTA, CDR2 FQGNSA. The CDR3 has 15 residues. The CDR3 protein is CASSFDLGVGQPQHF. The CDR3 region has the DNA TGTGCCAGCAGCTTCGACCTCGGGGTTGGCCAGCCCCAGCATTTT. Based on the CDR3 plus reference TRBV7-2 and TRBJ1-5, the full variable domain is GAGVSQSPSNKVTEKGKDVELRCDPISGHTALYWYRQSLGQGLEFLIYFQGNSAPDKSGLPSDRFSAERTGGSVSTLTIQRTQQEDSAVYLCASSFDLGVGQPQHFGDGTRLSIL.

The rearrangement links TRBV27 to TRBJ2-7; D gene uncertain. Trimming pared 7 bases from V and 6 bases from J, leaving 13 bases between. This CDR3 comprises 12 residues. Germline CDR1 MNHEY, CDR2 SMNVEV (reference sequence). The CDR3 DNA follows: TGTGCCAGCAACGGCTTTACGGGCGAGCAGTACTTC. This encodes CASNGFTGEQYF.

The V call is TRBV20-1, the J call TRBJ2-1; a weak D match, TRBD2 (6 bases). The germline gives CDR1 DFQATT, CDR2 SNEGSKA (reference sequence). V dropped 0 bases and J dropped 0 bases, with 9 bases sitting between them. This CDR3 spans 15 amino acids. The CDR3: CSARDPGSSYNEQFF. As DNA, the CDR3 is TGCAGTGCTAGAGATCCCGGGAGCTCCTACAATGAGCAGTTCTTC.

A few counts support this clonotype. This chain joins TRBV7-9 and TRBJ2-3, with a tentative D call TRBD2 (5 bases). CDR3 length equals 15 residues. The V end was cut by 0 bases, the J end by 2 bases, with 9 bases between. CDR1 is SEHNR, CDR2 FQNEAQ, per germline (reference sequence). This CDR3 reads CASSLAGDATDTQYF. The CDR3 DNA sequence: TGTGCCAGCAGCTTAGCGGGAGATGCCACAGATACGCAGTATTTT.

CDR3 DNA: TGTGCCAGCAGCGTAGATCCCGACTACGAGCAGTACTTC. This sequence encodes CASSVDPDYEQYF. V is TRBV9 and J is TRBJ2-7; D is undetermined. CDR3 length equals 13 residues. The V end was cut by 0 bases, the J end by 3 bases, with 7 bases between. Germline loops: CDR1 SGDLS, CDR2 YYNGEE.

The V gene is TRBV7-3, the J gene TRBJ1-1; no reliable D call. Germline CDR1 and CDR2: SGHTA and FQGTGA. The germline V and J ends were trimmed by 4 bases and 4 bases, with 13 bases remaining between them. This CDR3 is built from 14 residues. This CDR3 reads CASSSYSQITEAFF. CDR3 nucleotide sequence: TGTGCCAGCAGCTCCTATTCCCAGATCACTGAAGCTTTCTTT.

The J gene is TRBJ2-3, the V gene TRBV12-3 or TRBV12-4; D may be TRBD2 (6 bases). Trimming cost V 6 bases and J 1 base, with 17 bases left between them. This CDR3 comprises 16 residues. CDR3 in DNA: TGTGCCAGCAGGGACTTAGCGGCTCTCCGCACAGATACGCAGTATTTT. It encodes CASRDLAALRTDTQYF.

This clonotype has only a few counts. This chain connects TRBV19 to TRBJ2-1; tentative D call: TRBD2 (5 bases). Germline CDR1 and CDR2: LNHDA and SQIVND (reference sequence). The CDR3 sequence is 13 residues long. V lost 0 bases to trimming and J lost 9 bases, with 9 bases between them. CDR3 DNA sequence: TGTGCCAGTAGTATAGATAGGGAGACTGAGCAGTTCTTC. This gives the protein CASSIDRETEQFF.

The chain recombines TRBV29-1 with TRBJ1-2, with 8 bases lining up with TRBD1. The CDR3 runs 13 residues. J was trimmed by 6 bases and V by 3 bases; bases with no gene match: 6. CDR1 and CDR2 (germline): SQVTM, ANQGSEA. In DNA, the CDR3 is TGCAGCGTTGATCATGCAGGGGGCAATGGCTACACCTTC. It yields the protein CSVDHAGGNGYTF.

The genes are TRBV24-1 and TRBJ2-5; no firm D call. The CDR3 has 15 amino acids. The V and J ends lost 3 bases and 0 bases respectively, with 10 bases between them. CDR1 and CDR2 from the germline V gene are KGHDR and SFDVKD. The CDR3 loop is CATSDPDTNQETQYF. For the CDR3, the DNA is TGTGCCACCAGTGATCCAGACACCAACCAAGAGACCCAGTACTTC.

The chain is built from TRBV29-1 and TRBJ2-7, with 9 bases fitting TRBD1. Germline CDR1 is SQVTM and CDR2 is ANQGSEA. The CDR3 runs 14 residues. J was trimmed by 5 bases and V by 4 bases; bases with no gene match: 9. The CDR3, as DNA: TGCAGCGTTGTTGTGGGGGGGACAGGGAACGAGCAGTACTTC. Its translation: CSVVVGGTGNEQYF.

Only a few counts were recorded for this clonotype. The J gene is TRBJ2-3, the V gene TRBV7-3; TRBD2 might be the D (5 bases). V was shortened by 3 bases and J by 10 bases, with 11 bases between the two germline ends. The germline gives CDR1 SGHTA, CDR2 FQGTGA. The CDR3 contains 12 residues. The DNA of the CDR3 is TGTGCCAGCAGCTTCGGCAATAGCGCGCAGTATTTT. It translates to CASSFGNSAQYF.

This clonotype has only a few counts. V is TRBV27 and J is TRBJ2-7, with a weak D call TRBD1 (6 bases). The CDR3 loop spans 13 amino acids. Germline V gene data show CDR1 as MNHEY and CDR2 as SMNVEV (reference sequence). V shed 3 bases and J shed 7 bases, with 13 bases lying between them. In nucleotides, the CDR3 is TGTGCCAGCAGTTTCTACCCCAGGGGAGAGCAGTACTTC. Its translation: CASSFYPRGEQYF.

This clonotype was seen a handful of times. The chain uses TRBV6-1 and TRBJ1-2; 7 bases match TRBD1. V lost 6 bases and J lost 6; bases outside the gene matches: 13. The CDR3 is 15 amino acids. Germline CDR1 MNHNS, CDR2 SASEGT. Here the CDR3 DNA reads TGTGCCAGCAGCCTACTGCTGAACAGGGGACATGGCTACACCTTC. It translates to CASSLLLNRGHGYTF.

The gene calls are TRBV4-1 and TRBJ2-1; unclear D gene. This CDR3 spans 17 amino acids. The V and J ends lost 0 bases and 2 bases respectively, with 14 bases between them. Germline CDR1 and CDR2: MGHRA and YSYEKL. CDR3 region: CASSQDLPGRPYNEQFF. DNA of the CDR3: TGCGCCAGCAGCCAAGATCTCCCAGGACGCCCCTACAATGAGCAGTTCTTC.

This clonotype was recorded a few times. The rearrangement links TRBV4-1 to TRBJ2-7; possible D gene TRBD1, 6 bases. CDR3 length equals 15 residues. V lost 1 base to trimming and J lost 4 bases, with 14 bases between them. CDR1 and CDR2 (germline): MGHRA, YSYEKL. The CDR3 DNA reads as TGCGCCAGCAGCCAAGCGAGTGGACAGAAGTACGAGCAGTACTTC. Translation: CASSQASGQKYEQYF.

The CDR3, as DNA: TGTGCCAGCAGTTACGCCGTTAGCCCCCGACAGGGACTCACTGGCTACACCTTC. Its protein is CASSYAVSPRQGLTGYTF. The chain uses TRBV6-5 and TRBJ1-2, with 7 positions matching TRBD1. The CDR3 totals 18 residues. With V trimmed by 2 bases and J by 7 bases, 19 bases remained unmatched. Germline CDR1 and CDR2: MNHEY and SVGAGI.

About this clonotype itself: No DNA is shown, since the ends of the CDR3 on it are uncertain; the CDR3 is the one TCRdb lists. J is TRBJ1-1 and V is TRBV7-9; TRBD1 is the table's D call, not checked against the DNA. The CDR3 contains 15 residues when both ends are counted. CDR1 is SEHNR and CDR2 is FQNEAQ in the germline V gene (reference sequence). CDR3 region: CASSLFLSEGIEAFF.